This T cell receptor (beta chain) comes out of a study of blood T cell repertoires in COVID-19. Study information: The study drew acute and convalescent COVID-19 samples from the United States, Italy and Spain. T cells, B-cell-depleted T cells, or PBMCs supplied cDNA or gDNA.

Using immunoSEQ multiplex PCR, the repertoire was profiled, and TCRdb retains in-frame clones only, with some absent. Counted here are about 140,000 clones, 75% to 85% occurring once; the ten biggest clones make up approximately 3.5%. Trimming removed 7 bases from V and 1 base from J; junction bases left unmatched: 4. CDR3 size: 14 residues. Germline CDR1 SNHLY, CDR2 FYNNEI. The sample was peripheral blood. This chain joins TRBV2 and TRBJ2-3, with 8 positions matching TRBD2. The sequence was obtained from a man between 65 and 85 years old who had recovered from COVID-19. CDR3 residues: CASKLSGGTDTQYF. The CDR3 DNA reads as TGTGCCAGCAAGCTTAGCGGGGGCACAGATACGCAGTATTTT.